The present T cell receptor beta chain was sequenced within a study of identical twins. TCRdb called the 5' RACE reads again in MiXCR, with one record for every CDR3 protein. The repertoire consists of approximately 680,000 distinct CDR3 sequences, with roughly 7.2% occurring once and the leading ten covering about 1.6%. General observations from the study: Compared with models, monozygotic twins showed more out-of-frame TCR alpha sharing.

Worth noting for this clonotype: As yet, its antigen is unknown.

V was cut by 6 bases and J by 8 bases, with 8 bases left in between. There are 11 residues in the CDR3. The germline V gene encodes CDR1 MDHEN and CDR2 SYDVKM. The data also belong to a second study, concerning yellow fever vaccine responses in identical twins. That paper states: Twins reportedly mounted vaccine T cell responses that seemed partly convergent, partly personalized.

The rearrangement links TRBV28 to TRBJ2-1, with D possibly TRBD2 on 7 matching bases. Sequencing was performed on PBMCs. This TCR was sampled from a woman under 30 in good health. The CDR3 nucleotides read TGTGCCAGCAGGGGGGGGCATGAGCAGTTCTTC. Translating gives CASRGGHEQFF.